These T cell receptor beta chains were read from a single sample in a study of shared clonotypes between healthy human individuals. Measured with immunoSEQ multiplex PCR; TCRdb has only the in-frame clones, and not every one. Of a few hundred thousand clones in the sample, approximately 65% were seen once. The specimen was memory CD4+ T cells sorted from blood. These receptors were collected from a man aged 25-45 years in good health. The CDR3 runs from the conserved cysteine through the conserved F or W. D genes are given only for firm matches. Some rows mark clone size as missing; the rest say once, few, many or name a class of expanded clone.

D gene: TRBD1
V gene: TRBV7-2
clone size: .
J gene: TRBJ1-4
CDR3 DNA: TGTGCCAGCAGCACACGGAACAGACAGGGGGGAATTGTTAATGAAAAACTGTTTTTT
CDR3 protein: CASSTRNRQGGIVNEKLFF

D gene: TRBD1
V gene: TRBV9
clone size: .
J gene: TRBJ1-2
CDR3 DNA: TGTGCCAGCAGCGTAGTGACAGGGGAGGACTATGGCTACACCTTC
CDR3 protein: CASSVVTGEDYGYTF

D gene: TRBD2
V gene: TRBV10-1
clone size: .
J gene: TRBJ2-1
CDR3 DNA: TGCGCCAGCAGTGAGTCGAGGGTAGCGGGAGTTTCGGGGAATGAGCAGTTCTTC
CDR3 protein: CASSESRVAGVSGNEQFF

D gene: .
V gene: TRBV18
clone size: few
J gene: TRBJ1-2
CDR3 DNA: TGTGCCAGCTCACCATCAATGGAGGGGAACTATGGCTACACCTTC
CDR3 protein: CASSPSMEGNYGYTF

D gene: .
V gene: TRBV5-1
clone size: .
J gene: TRBJ2-1
CDR3 DNA: TGCGCCAGCAGCTTTGAGACTACAGGCTACAATGAGCAGTTCTTC
CDR3 protein: CASSFETTGYNEQFF

D gene: .
V gene: TRBV7-2
clone size: .
J gene: TRBJ2-5
CDR3 DNA: TGTGCCAGCAGCAGACAGGTCCAAGAGACCCAGTACTTC
CDR3 protein: CASSRQVQETQYF

D gene: .
V gene: TRBV14
clone size: few
J gene: TRBJ2-5
CDR3 DNA: TGTGCCAGCAGCCACAAGGCGGAGACCCAGTACTTC
CDR3 protein: CASSHKAETQYF

D gene: TRBD1
V gene: TRBV2
clone size: .
J gene: TRBJ1-2
CDR3 DNA: TGTGCCAGCTCTTTGGGACAGGGCATTGGCTACACCTTC
CDR3 protein: CASSLGQGIGYTF

D gene: TRBD2
V gene: TRBV9
clone size: .
J gene: TRBJ2-2
CDR3 DNA: TGTGCCAGCAGCGTAGCTAGCGGGGGAGTCGCCGGGGAGCTGTTTTTT
CDR3 protein: CASSVASGGVAGELFF

D gene: .
V gene: TRBV7-2
clone size: .
J gene: TRBJ2-2
CDR3 DNA: TGTGCCAGCACCCCCCCTTACTCTGACACCGGGGAGCTGTTTTTT
CDR3 protein: CASTPPYSDTGELFF

D gene: TRBD1
V gene: TRBV29-1
clone size: .
J gene: TRBJ2-3
CDR3 DNA: TGCAGCGCTGCGACAGGGGGCCAGACAGATACGCAGTATTTT
CDR3 protein: CSAATGGQTDTQYF

D gene: TRBD1
V gene: TRBV6-5
clone size: .
J gene: TRBJ1-1
CDR3 DNA: TGTGCCAGCAGTTACTCGGGACAGGGGGCGAGGGCTTTCTTT
CDR3 protein: CASSYSGQGARAFF

D gene: .
V gene: TRBV28
clone size: .
J gene: TRBJ1-5
CDR3 DNA: TGTGCCAGCAGTTTTCTAGGCAATCAGCCCCAGCATTTT
CDR3 protein: CASSFLGNQPQHF

D gene: TRBD2
V gene: TRBV7-2
clone size: once
J gene: TRBJ2-1
CDR3 DNA: TGTGCCAGCAGCACCCAGGGACTAGCGGGAGCCAATGAGCAGTTCTTC
CDR3 protein: CASSTQGLAGANEQFF

D gene: .
V gene: TRBV5-1
clone size: .
J gene: TRBJ2-7
CDR3 DNA: TGCGCCAGCAGCCCGGAGGCCGCCTACGAGCAGTACTTC
CDR3 protein: CASSPEAAYEQYF

D gene: .
V gene: TRBV21-1
clone size: .
J gene: TRBJ2-7
CDR3 DNA: TGTGCCAGCAGCAAAGAGGACAATGGGACGCCCTACGAGCAGTACTTC
CDR3 protein: CASSKEDNGTPYEQYF

D gene: .
V gene: TRBV28
clone size: once
J gene: TRBJ1-1
CDR3 DNA: TGTGCCAGCAGTCGGGCTCTGGGGAACACTGAAGCTTTCTTT
CDR3 protein: CASSRALGNTEAFF

D gene: .
V gene: TRBV28
clone size: .
J gene: TRBJ1-4
CDR3 DNA: TGTGCCAGCAGCGTACTTTGGGGGGCGGGTAGGGAAAAACTGTTTTTT
CDR3 protein: CASSVLWGAGREKLFF

D gene: TRBD1
V gene: TRBV7-2
clone size: .
J gene: TRBJ2-7
CDR3 DNA: TGTGCCAGCAGCCTCGACAGGGATACCTACGAGCAGTACTTC
CDR3 protein: CASSLDRDTYEQYF

D gene: TRBD2
V gene: TRBV18
clone size: .
J gene: TRBJ2-3
CDR3 DNA: TGTGCCAGCTCGCCAGCGGGGGCTCACACAGATACGCAGTATTTT
CDR3 protein: CASSPAGAHTDTQYF

D gene: .
V gene: TRBV11-3
clone size: .
J gene: TRBJ2-5
CDR3 DNA: TGTGCCAGCAGCTTGGGAGGGGGCGTATCGGAGACCCAGTACTTC
CDR3 protein: CASSLGGGVSETQYF

D gene: TRBD1
V gene: TRBV30
clone size: .
J gene: TRBJ2-3
CDR3 DNA: TGTGCCTGGAGTATCGGGGAACAGGGGTTGGGAGATACGCAGTATTTT
CDR3 protein: CAWSIGEQGLGDTQYF

D gene: TRBD1
V gene: TRBV2
clone size: few
J gene: TRBJ2-5
CDR3 DNA: TGTGCCAGCAGCTTTACAGGGGGCGAAAAGACCCAGTACTTC
CDR3 protein: CASSFTGGEKTQYF

D gene: TRBD1
V gene: TRBV27
clone size: once
J gene: TRBJ1-5
CDR3 DNA: TGTGCCAGCAGAAGGGGACAGGGGGTTTATCAGCCCCAGCATTTT
CDR3 protein: CASRRGQGVYQPQHF

D gene: .
V gene: TRBV14
clone size: few
J gene: TRBJ1-2
CDR3 DNA: TGTGCCAGCAGCCAAGCCGCAGGGGCCTTTGACTATGGCTACACCTTC
CDR3 protein: CASSQAAGAFDYGYTF

D gene: .
V gene: TRBV5-1
clone size: once
J gene: TRBJ2-1
CDR3 DNA: TGCGCCAGCAGCTTAAATTTGGAGCAGTTCTTC
CDR3 protein: CASSLNLEQFF

D gene: .
V gene: TRBV20-1
clone size: .
J gene: TRBJ2-7
CDR3 DNA: TGCAGTGCGCCAGTCTACGAGCAGTACTTC
CDR3 protein: CSAPVYEQYF

D gene: .
V gene: TRBV10-1
clone size: few
J gene: TRBJ2-2
CDR3 DNA: TGCGCCAGCAGTGTAGTTAGCCCCGGGGAGCTGTTTTTT
CDR3 protein: CASSVVSPGELFF

D gene: TRBD1
V gene: TRBV28
clone size: .
J gene: TRBJ2-2
CDR3 DNA: TGTGCCAGCAGTTTCCCCGGGACAGTGACCGGGGAGCTGTTTTTT
CDR3 protein: CASSFPGTVTGELFF

D gene: .
V gene: TRBV7-9
clone size: many
J gene: TRBJ2-1
CDR3 DNA: TGTGCCAGCAGCTATTACAATGAGCAGTTCTTC
CDR3 protein: CASSYYNEQFF

D gene: .
V gene: TRBV27
clone size: few
J gene: TRBJ1-3
CDR3 DNA: TGTGCCAGCAGTCCTTACGGGACATTCTCTGGAAACACCATATATTTT
CDR3 protein: CASSPYGTFSGNTIYF

D gene: .
V gene: TRBV19
clone size: .
J gene: TRBJ2-1
CDR3 DNA: TGTGCCAGTAGTATAACAGCGAACTACAACAATGAGCAGTTCTTC
CDR3 protein: CASSITANYNNEQFF

D gene: TRBD1
V gene: TRBV9
clone size: .
J gene: TRBJ2-4
CDR3 DNA: TGTGCCAGCAGCAGAGAAGGGACAGGGGGATCCAAAAACATTCAGTACTTC
CDR3 protein: CASSREGTGGSKNIQYF

D gene: TRBD2
V gene: TRBV7-6
clone size: .
J gene: TRBJ2-1
CDR3 DNA: TGTGCCAGCAGCTTAGCGTCTAGCGGCCACTACAATGAGCAGTTCTTC
CDR3 protein: CASSLASSGHYNEQFF

D gene: .
V gene: TRBV7-9
clone size: few
J gene: TRBJ2-3
CDR3 DNA: TGTGCCAGCAGCTTATTGATGGCATCGGGAGATACGCAGTATTTT
CDR3 protein: CASSLLMASGDTQYF

D gene: TRBD2
V gene: TRBV7-6
clone size: .
J gene: TRBJ2-5
CDR3 DNA: TGTGCCAGCAGCTTAGTGGGACTAGCGGAGACCAGGGAGACCCAGTACTTC
CDR3 protein: CASSLVGLAETRETQYF

D gene: TRBD1
V gene: TRBV7-3
clone size: .
J gene: TRBJ2-7
CDR3 DNA: TGTGCCAGCAGCCTAAACCCGACAGGGGCCTACGAGCAGTACTTC
CDR3 protein: CASSLNPTGAYEQYF

D gene: .
V gene: TRBV5-1
clone size: many
J gene: TRBJ1-2
CDR3 DNA: TGCGCCAGCAGCGAGCAGGGGCTGGATGGCTACACCTTC
CDR3 protein: CASSEQGLDGYTF

D gene: TRBD1
V gene: TRBV20-1
clone size: .
J gene: TRBJ2-7
CDR3 DNA: TGCGGGATCAGGGGGATCTACGAGCAGTACTTC
CDR3 protein: CGIRGIYEQYF

D gene: .
V gene: TRBV5-4
clone size: .
J gene: TRBJ2-2
CDR3 DNA: TGTGCCAGCAGCTTTTACTCAAACACCGGGGAGCTGTTTTTT
CDR3 protein: CASSFYSNTGELFF

D gene: .
V gene: TRBV7-2
clone size: .
J gene: TRBJ2-7
CDR3 DNA: TGTGCCAGCAGCTTGGACAGTATACGCTACGAGCAGTACTTC
CDR3 protein: CASSLDSIRYEQYF

D gene: TRBD2
V gene: TRBV5-1
clone size: .
J gene: TRBJ2-1
CDR3 DNA: TGCGCCAGCAGCTTGGAGCGGGAAACAAATGAGCAGTTCTTC
CDR3 protein: CASSLERETNEQFF

D gene: .
V gene: TRBV18
clone size: many
J gene: TRBJ2-5
CDR3 DNA: TGTGCCAGCTCACCCACCTTACAAGAGACCCAGTACTTC
CDR3 protein: CASSPTLQETQYF

D gene: .
V gene: TRBV6-5
clone size: .
J gene: TRBJ2-5
CDR3 DNA: TGTGCCACAGGGACCGAGACCCAGTACTTC
CDR3 protein: CATGTETQYF

D gene: TRBD2
V gene: TRBV2
clone size: .
J gene: TRBJ2-1
CDR3 DNA: TGTGCCAGCAGTGCGGGCGGGAGCTCCTACAATGAGCAGTTCTTC
CDR3 protein: CASSAGGSSYNEQFF

D gene: TRBD1
V gene: TRBV5-4
clone size: .
J gene: TRBJ2-2
CDR3 DNA: TGTGCCAGCAGCATAGGACAGGACACCGGGGAGCTGTTTTTT
CDR3 protein: CASSIGQDTGELFF

D gene: .
V gene: TRBV5-1
clone size: .
J gene: TRBJ2-7
CDR3 DNA: TGCGCCAGCAGCCAAACTCCTACAGGCTCGATCTACGAGCAGTACTTC
CDR3 protein: CASSQTPTGSIYEQYF

D gene: .
V gene: TRBV5-1
clone size: few
J gene: TRBJ2-1
CDR3 DNA: TGCGCCAGCAGCTTGGGGGCGGGCGCGATTAGGAATGAGCAGTTCTTC
CDR3 protein: CASSLGAGAIRNEQFF

D gene: .
V gene: TRBV11-2
clone size: .
J gene: TRBJ2-5
CDR3 DNA: TGTGCCAGCAGCCGGGGGTCTAATGGAGAAGAGACCCAGTACTTC
CDR3 protein: CASSRGSNGEETQYF

D gene: TRBD1
V gene: TRBV19
clone size: .
J gene: TRBJ2-2
CDR3 DNA: TGTGCCAGTAGTAGGGACAGGGCGAACACCGGGGAGCTGTTTTTT
CDR3 protein: CASSRDRANTGELFF

D gene: TRBD2
V gene: TRBV10-3
clone size: once
J gene: TRBJ2-1
CDR3 DNA: TGTGCCATCAGTGGGACTAGCGGGTCCATCAATGAGCAGTTCTTC
CDR3 protein: CAISGTSGSINEQFF

D gene: TRBD2
V gene: TRBV18
clone size: .
J gene: TRBJ2-7
CDR3 DNA: TGTGCCAGCTCATCTAGCGGGAGTGCCTACGAGCAGTACTTC
CDR3 protein: CASSSSGSAYEQYF

D gene: .
V gene: TRBV6-6
clone size: .
J gene: TRBJ2-1
CDR3 DNA: TGTGCCAGCAGGGGGGACGGTGCTGGGAATGAGCAGTTCTTC
CDR3 protein: CASRGDGAGNEQFF

D gene: .
V gene: TRBV27
clone size: .
J gene: TRBJ2-2
CDR3 DNA: TGTGCCAGCAGACCCGACTTGATACCGCCCCTGAACACCGGGGAGCTGTTTTTT
CDR3 protein: CASRPDLIPPLNTGELFF

D gene: .
V gene: TRBV7-9
clone size: .
J gene: TRBJ2-3
CDR3 DNA: TGTGCCAGCAGCTCCACGAGTGTGGGTGGAGTAGGGTATTTT
CDR3 protein: CASSSTSVGGVGYF